Below, one T cell receptor (beta chain) is given with its context. PCR amplification relied on 60 Vbeta primers (plus 13 Jbeta primers). Sequenced by immunoSEQ multiplex PCR; TCRdb stores in-frame clones only, minus some. Of some 170,000 clones in the sample, roughly four fifths are singletons; the top ten hold roughly 4%. This CDR3 comprises 13 residues. V was shortened by 6 bases and J by 5 bases, with 10 bases between the two germline ends. Germline-derived CDR1 and CDR2 are LNHDA and SQIVND (reference sequence). These data are taken from a study of cytomegalovirus exposure and HLA in healthy donors.

This receptor was identified in a man aged 50-60 years in good health and CMV-seropositive. The specimen sequenced was PBMCs. The J gene is TRBJ2-2, the V gene TRBV19; TRBD1 is a possible D gene (6 bases). The DNA for the CDR3 is TGTGCCAGTAGGGGGGCTGATACCGGGGAGCTGTTTTTT. Translating gives CASRGADTGELFF.